The 29 T cell receptor beta chains listed next were all sequenced from one sample in a study of T cells in Graves' hyperthyroidism and ophthalmopathy. RNA transcripts provided the source from which TCR beta CDR3 regions were amplified. HTBI primers were the set used in a first-round RT-PCR of the TCR CDR3. TCRdb used MiXCR to reprocess the multiplex PCR reads, holding one entry per CDR3 protein. This table has hundreds of thousands of distinct CDR3 sequences, over 35% appearing once. Sample: blood. These receptors were obtained from a man in his late teens or twenties with Graves' hyperthyroidism.

The CDR3 nucleotides read TGCGCCAGCAGCTTGGCGGGGACTAGCAGCGGAGAGACCCAGTACTTC. This codes for CASSLAGTSSGETQYF. The chain joins TRBV5-1 to TRBJ2-5; TRBD2 matches 9 bases. Germline CDR1 is SGHRS and CDR2 is YFSETQ. CDR3 length: 16 amino acids. V lost 0 bases and J lost 4; bases outside the gene matches: 7. The whole variable domain, remainder taken from reference TRBV5-1 and TRBJ2-5, is KAGVTQTPRYLIKTRGQQVTLSCSPISGHRSVSWYQQTPGQGLQFLFEYFSETQRNKGNFPGRFSGRQFSNSRSEMNVSTLELGDSALYLCASSLAGTSSGETQYFGPGTRLLVL.

This clonotype was picked up many times. The chain combines TRBV20-1 with TRBJ2-7, with D possibly TRBD2 on 5 matching bases. V shed 6 bases and J shed 2 bases, with 11 bases lying between them. Germline values: CDR1 DFQATT, CDR2 SNEGSKA (reference sequence). The CDR3 loop spans 12 amino acids. CDR3 coding DNA: TGCAGTGCATCGAGCGGACCCTACGAGCAGTACTTC. Translation gives CSASSGPYEQYF.

This clonotype was detected only a few times. The chain has TRBV7-9 and TRBJ1-5, with unresolved D. Germline assignment: CDR1 SEHNR and CDR2 FQNEAQ (reference sequence). V lost 3 bases and J lost 4, with 7 bases in between. CDR3 length: 13 amino acids. The CDR3 reads CASSFVDNQPQHF. The CDR3 DNA follows: TGTGCCAGCAGCTTCGTCGATAATCAGCCCCAGCATTTT.

This clonotype appeared a single time. The chain uses TRBV21-1 and TRBJ2-6. TRBV21-1 is noted as a pseudogene. The CDR3 spans 15 residues. CDR3 coding DNA: TGTGCCAGCAGCCCAGCCGCTTTAAGGGACAACGTCCTGACTTTC. Amino acid sequence: CASSPAALRDNVLTF.

Comments on this clonotype: With a much larger clone just one base away, this may be a read error. The rearrangement uses TRBV11-2 and TRBJ2-7, with TRBD1 matching over 7 bases. CDR3 size: 14 residues. Germline trimming cut 0 bases from V and 4 bases from J; bases unmatched to any gene: 3. In germline, CDR1 is SGHAT, CDR2 FQNNGV. In nucleotides, the CDR3 is TGTGCCAGCAGCTTAGATCTCAGGGGGTACGAGCAGTACTTC. This encodes CASSLDLRGYEQYF.

There are many counts of this clonotype. The chain is built from TRBV7-9 and TRBJ1-1, with D perhaps TRBD1 (6 bases). The CDR3 consists of 12 residues. V was clipped by 2 bases and J by 11 bases, with 12 bases between them. Looked up from germline, CDR1 is SEHNR and CDR2 is FQNEAQ (reference sequence). This CDR3 is CASSLTGHDAFF. DNA for the CDR3: TGTGCCAGCAGCTTAACAGGGCACGACGCTTTCTTT.

This clonotype showed up just once. No conserved phenylalanine or tryptophan is present at the end of the CDR3, so a read error is the likely explanation. The CDR3 nucleotides read TGCGCCAGCAGCCAAGTCGGACTAGCGCAAGAGGCCCAGTACGTC. Translation: CASSQVGLAQEAQYV. V and J are TRBV4-1 and TRBJ2-5; 9 nucleotides line up with TRBD2. Germline CDR1 reads MGHRA; CDR2 reads YSYEKL. The CDR3 runs to 15 residues.

A word on this clonotype: This may be a read error, as it is one base from a much larger clone. CDR3 loop: CASGTGNAIYF. The CDR3 region has the DNA TGTGCCAGCGGGACAGGAAACGCCATATATTTT. This rearrangement joins TRBV14 to TRBJ1-3; 8 nucleotides align to TRBD1. CDR1 is SGHDN, CDR2 FVKESK, per germline. The CDR3 is 11 amino acids.

Comments on this clonotype: The junction shows a germline mismatch at one end, possibly a read error. The chain couples TRBV19 to TRBJ2-7, with 8 bases matching TRBD1. Per germline, CDR1 LNHDA and CDR2 SQIVND (reference sequence). The CDR3 loop spans 15 amino acids. The chain's CDR3 is CASSTQDRVGYERYF. The DNA for the CDR3 is TGTGCCAGTAGTACCCAGGACAGGGTGGGGTACGAGCGGTACTTC.

This CDR3 reads CATSRRGFMAYGYTF. The CDR3 DNA reads as TGTGCCACCAGCAGACGGGGTTTTATGGCCTATGGCTACACCTTC. V is TRBV15 and J is TRBJ1-2, with unresolved D. The CDR3 has 15 amino acids. Trimming left V 2 bases short and J 4 bases short, with 14 bases between. The germline V gene encodes CDR1 LNHNV and CDR2 YYDKDF (reference sequence).

There are many counts of this clonotype. V is TRBV29-1 and J is TRBJ1-3; 8 positions match TRBD1. The CDR3 runs 16 residues. Germline assignment: CDR1 SQVTM and CDR2 ANQGSEA. V dropped 0 bases and J dropped 8; count of bases not matched to a gene: 12. DNA for the CDR3: TGCAGCGTTGAAGATCAAAGTTCAGGGGGCCTGGACACCATATATTTT. Translating gives CSVEDQSSGGLDTIYF.

On this clonotype itself: This may come from a read error, since a much larger clone is one base off. The V call is TRBV7-9, the J call TRBJ2-2, with a weak D call TRBD2 (5 bases). Per germline, CDR1 SEHNR and CDR2 FQNEAQ (reference sequence). The CDR3 runs 14 residues. The CDR3 spells CASSLAFGTGELLF. The CDR3 coding sequence is TGTGCCAGCAGCTTAGCGTTCGGAACCGGGGAGCTGCTTTTT.

This sequence joins TRBV20-1 and TRBJ2-5; TRBD2 might be the D (6 bases). The V gene's germline CDR1 is DFQATT and CDR2 SNEGSKA (reference sequence). The ends were cut back, 3 bases at V and 5 bases at J, with 13 bases in the middle. The CDR3 extends over 13 amino acids. CDR3 DNA sequence: TGCAGTGCTAGGGGACCTGGAGGGGAGACCCAGTACTTC. Its protein is CSARGPGGETQYF.

This clonotype was found many times. The chain joins TRBV9 to TRBJ1-2; 9 nucleotides line up with TRBD1. Germline V gene data show CDR1 as SGDLS and CDR2 as YYNGEE. With V trimmed by 5 bases and J by 0 bases, 5 bases remained unmatched. This CDR3 is built from 15 residues. The CDR3 loop is CASRDDRGTNYGYTF. Here the CDR3 DNA reads TGTGCCAGCAGGGATGACAGGGGGACTAACTATGGCTACACCTTC.

At least ten counts were recorded for this clonotype. The chain has TRBV2 and TRBJ1-1, with D maybe TRBD1 (5 bases). CDR1 is SNHLY, CDR2 FYNNEI, per germline. The V gene lost 4 bases and the J gene lost 5 bases, with 11 bases spanning the gap. The CDR3 consists of 13 residues. The CDR3 loop reads CASSGQGRTEAFF. In nucleotides, the CDR3 is TGTGCCAGCAGTGGTCAGGGAAGGACTGAAGCTTTCTTT.

V usage is TRBV11-1 and J usage is TRBJ2-3, with a possible D match to TRBD2 (5 bases). The germline CDR1 and CDR2 sequences are SGHAT and FQDESV (reference sequence). There are 11 residues in the CDR3. V lost 5 bases to trimming and J lost 14 bases, with 14 bases between them. This CDR3 reads CASSQPDWLYF. In nucleotides, the CDR3 is TGTGCCAGCAGCCAACCGGACTGGCTGTATTTT.

This clonotype has ten or more counts. The chain recombines TRBV20-1 with TRBJ1-1; tentative D call: TRBD1 (6 bases). V lost 1 base and J 1 base, leaving 13 bases between the germline ends. CDR1 DFQATT and CDR2 SNEGSKA come from the germline V gene (reference sequence). CDR3 length: 15 residues. CDR3 region: CSARGYREGNTEAFF. CDR3 DNA: TGCAGTGCTAGAGGGTACAGGGAAGGGAACACTGAAGCTTTCTTT.

The chain couples TRBV7-1 to TRBJ2-5; no definite D call. TRBV7-1 is classed as an ORF, of uncertain function. V was shortened by 7 bases and J by 3 bases, with 15 bases between the two germline ends. The CDR3 length is 14 residues. CDR3 region: CASIPRYLEETQYF. DNA for the CDR3: TGTGCCAGCATCCCCAGGTACCTCGAAGAGACCCAGTACTTC.

The chain couples TRBV9 to TRBJ2-7; D remains ambiguous. V shed 0 bases and J shed 0 bases, with 13 bases lying between them. Germline V lookup: CDR1 SGDLS, CDR2 YYNGEE. The CDR3 sequence is 16 residues long. This CDR3 is CASSVDPSESSYEQYF. The CDR3 bases are TGTGCCAGCAGCGTAGACCCCTCCGAGAGCTCCTACGAGCAGTACTTC. Supplemented by reference TRBV9 and TRBJ2-7, the full variable domain reads DSGVTQTPKHLITATGQRVTLRCSPRSGDLSVYWYQQSLDQGLQFLIQYYNGEERAKGNILERFSAQQFPDLHSELNLSSLELGDSALYFCASSVDPSESSYEQYFGPGTRLTVT.

The chain combines TRBV12-3 or TRBV12-4 with TRBJ2-7, with 8 bases aligning to TRBD1. Trimming removed 6 bases from V and 5 bases from J; junction bases left unmatched: 12. The CDR3 contains 15 residues. Written as DNA, the CDR3 is TGTGCCAGCAGCCCCCAACCCGACAGGGGCCACGAGCAGTACTTC. It codes for CASSPQPDRGHEQYF.

This chain uses TRBV5-4 with TRBJ2-7; 14 bases line up with TRBD2. Looked up from germline, CDR1 is SGHNT and CDR2 is YYREEE (reference sequence). V trimming: 0 bases; J trimming: 5 bases; junction bases outside the gene matches: 4. The CDR3 totals 16 residues. The CDR3 nucleotides are TGTGCCAGCAGCTTGGGACTAGCGGGAGGGGGCAACGAGCAGTACTTC. It encodes CASSLGLAGGGNEQYF.

This clonotype was seen repeatedly, ten times or more. The V gene is TRBV7-8, the J gene TRBJ1-4, with D maybe TRBD1 (5 bases). The CDR3 runs to 13 residues. V was clipped by 5 bases and J by 7 bases, with 11 bases between them. Germline CDR1 SGHVS, CDR2 FQNEAQ. The CDR3 is CASSPRTPEKLFF. The CDR3 DNA sequence: TGTGCCAGCAGCCCCAGGACACCTGAAAAACTGTTTTTT.

In this sample, this clonotype turned up many times. The CDR3 loop is CSVEKGETPYEQYF. DNA of the CDR3: TGCAGCGTTGAAAAAGGGGAAACCCCCTACGAGCAGTACTTC. The gene calls are TRBV29-1 and TRBJ2-7; weak D call: TRBD1 (5 bases). Trimming left V 2 bases short and J 2 bases short, with 13 bases between. Germline CDR1 reads SQVTM; CDR2 reads ANQGSEA. There are 14 residues in the CDR3.

A word on this clonotype: A read error may explain this, as a much larger clone is one base away. It is likely a read error, because the conserved phenylalanine at the end of the CDR3 is missing. This chain uses TRBV10-3 with TRBJ2-7; D gene unclear. This CDR3 contains 14 residues. V lost 6 bases to trimming and J lost 0 bases, with 12 bases between them. CDR1 is ENHRY and CDR2 is SYGVKD in the germline V gene. CDR3 sequence (DNA): TGTGCCATCAGGGATGGAAGTGGCTCCTACGAGCAGTACCTC. Protein sequence: CAIRDGSGSYEQYL.

In this sample, this clonotype turned up a few times. The rearrangement joins TRBV2 to TRBJ2-7, with D possibly TRBD1 on 5 matching bases. V was shortened by 2 bases and J by 2 bases, with 10 bases between the two germline ends. The CDR3 has 14 residues. Germline V gene sequence: CDR1 SNHLY, CDR2 FYNNEI. The CDR3 DNA is TGTGCCAGCAGTGAATTCCAGGGCGCCTACGAGCAGTACTTC. Its translation is CASSEFQGAYEQYF.

This clonotype was seen at least ten times. One end of the junction is discordant with germline, which a read error may explain. This chain joins TRBV5-1 and TRBJ1-5; D is ambiguous. The CDR3 consists of 13 residues. Germline assignment: CDR1 SGHRS and CDR2 YFSETQ. The CDR3 coding sequence is TGCGCCAGCAGCTTGGGTAGCCATCAGCCCCAGCATTTT. Residues: CASSLGSHQPQHF.

The genes are TRBV7-8 and TRBJ2-5, with TRBD2 identical over 8 bases. V lost 1 base, J lost 1 base, and 11 bases stayed unmatched. The germline V gene has CDR1 SGHVS and CDR2 FQNEAQ. The CDR3 is 18 residues long. The CDR3 nucleotides read TGTGCCAGCAGCTTAGGAAGAACGGGCGGGGGGTTCCAAGAGACCCAGTACTTC. Encoded protein: CASSLGRTGGGFQETQYF.

The V and J genes are TRBV29-1 and TRBJ1-2, with 11 bases aligning to TRBD1. The V gene end was trimmed by 7 bases and the J gene end by 4 bases; junction bases not matched to a gene: 8. The germline gives CDR1 SQVTM, CDR2 ANQGSEA. There are 14 residues in the CDR3. CDR3 in DNA: TGCAGCGCCGTGGACAGGGGGCGAAGCTATGGCTACACCTTC. This codes for CSAVDRGRSYGYTF. The whole variable domain, remainder taken from reference TRBV29-1 and TRBJ1-2, is SAVISQKPSRDICQRGTSLTIQCQVDSQVTMMFWYRQQPGQSLTLIATANQGSEATYESGFVIDKFPISRPNLTFSTLTVSNMSPEDSSIYLCSAVDRGRSYGYTFGSGTRLTVV.

The CDR3 region is CSSLGGGGTEAFF. CDR3 DNA: TGCAGCTCCCTGGGGGGGGGAGGGACTGAAGCTTTCTTT. The J gene is TRBJ1-1, the V gene TRBV29-1, with D possibly being TRBD1 (5 bases). Germline values: CDR1 SQVTM, CDR2 ANQGSEA. The ends were cut back, 8 bases at V and 5 bases at J, with 18 bases in the middle. The CDR3 is 13 amino acids.